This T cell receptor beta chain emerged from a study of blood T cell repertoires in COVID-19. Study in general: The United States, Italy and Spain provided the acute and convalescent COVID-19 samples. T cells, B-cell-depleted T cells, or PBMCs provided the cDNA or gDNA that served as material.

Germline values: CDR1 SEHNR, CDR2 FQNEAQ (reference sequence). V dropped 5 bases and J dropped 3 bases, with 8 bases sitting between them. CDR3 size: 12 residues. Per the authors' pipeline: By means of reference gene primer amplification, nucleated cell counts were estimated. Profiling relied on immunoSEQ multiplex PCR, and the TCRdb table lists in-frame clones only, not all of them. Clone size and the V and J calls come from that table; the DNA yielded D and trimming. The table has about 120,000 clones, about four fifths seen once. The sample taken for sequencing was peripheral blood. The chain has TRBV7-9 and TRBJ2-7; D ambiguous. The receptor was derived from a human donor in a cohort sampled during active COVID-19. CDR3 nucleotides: TGTGCCAGCAGCCCCCCCCACTACGAGCAGTACTTC. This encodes CASSPPHYEQYF.